This T cell receptor beta chain comes out of a study of blood T cell repertoires in COVID-19. Study context: There were acute and convalescent COVID-19 samples, and they came from the United States, Italy and Spain. T cells, B-cell-depleted T cells, or PBMCs supplied cDNA or gDNA.

The V gene's germline CDR1 is MDHEN and CDR2 SYDVKM. The CDR3 loop spans 15 amino acids. The V end lost 4 bases, the J end lost 9 bases, and 16 bases lay between the germline ends. As originally analysed: Counts of nucleated cells, estimated from reference gene primer amplification, were obtained. The repertoire was sequenced with immunoSEQ multiplex PCR; TCRdb's copy has only in-frame clones and lacks some. That table furnishes V, J and clone size, whereas the DNA furnished D and trimming. Among about 260,000 clones listed, about 87% were seen once. This clonotype was obtained from a woman between 70 and 85 years old with COVID-19, enrolled during active disease. Source material: peripheral blood. The chain is built from TRBV28 and TRBJ1-6; a weak D match, TRBD1 (6 bases). The CDR3 DNA reads TGTGCCAGCAGTTACCTCCGGCAGGGGACTTCACCCCTCCACTTT. This sequence encodes CASSYLRQGTSPLHF.